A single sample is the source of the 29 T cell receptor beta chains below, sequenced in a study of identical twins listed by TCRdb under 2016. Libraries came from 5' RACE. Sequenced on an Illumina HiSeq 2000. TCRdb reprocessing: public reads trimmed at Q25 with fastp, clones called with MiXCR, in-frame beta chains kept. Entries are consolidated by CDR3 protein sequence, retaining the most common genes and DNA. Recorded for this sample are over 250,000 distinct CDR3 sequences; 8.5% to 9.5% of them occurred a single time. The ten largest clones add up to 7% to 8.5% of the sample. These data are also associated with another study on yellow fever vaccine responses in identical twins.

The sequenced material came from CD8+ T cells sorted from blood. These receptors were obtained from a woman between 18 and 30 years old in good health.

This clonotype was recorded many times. This CDR3 is CASSQEGTQRGPRTEAFF. The CDR3 DNA follows: TGTGCCAGCAGCCAAGAGGGGACACAGAGGGGGCCGCGAACTGAAGCTTTCTTT. The chain combines TRBV4-2 with TRBJ1-1; 7 nucleotides agree with TRBD1. The CDR3 totals 18 residues. The germline V gene encodes CDR1 LGHNA and CDR2 YNFKEQ. Trimming took 0 bases from V and 5 from J; bases not matched to a gene: 15.

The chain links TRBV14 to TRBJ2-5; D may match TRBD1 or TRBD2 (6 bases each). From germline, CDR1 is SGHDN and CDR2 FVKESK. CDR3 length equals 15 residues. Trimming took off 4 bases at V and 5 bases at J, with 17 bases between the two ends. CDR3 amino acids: CASSPALGAGETQYF. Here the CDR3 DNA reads TGTGCCAGCAGCCCCGCATTGGGGGCGGGGGAGACCCAGTACTTC.

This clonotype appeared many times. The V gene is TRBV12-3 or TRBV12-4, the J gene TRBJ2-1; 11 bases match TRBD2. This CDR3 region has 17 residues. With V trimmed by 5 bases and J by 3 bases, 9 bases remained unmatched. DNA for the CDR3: TGTGCCAGCAGTCCAGATAGCGGGAGGGCGTTCTACAATGAGCAGTTCTTC. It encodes CASSPDSGRAFYNEQFF.

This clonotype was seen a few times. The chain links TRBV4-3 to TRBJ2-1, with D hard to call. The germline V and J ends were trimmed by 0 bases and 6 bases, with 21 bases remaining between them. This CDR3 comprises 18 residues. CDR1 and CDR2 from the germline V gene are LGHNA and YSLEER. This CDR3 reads CASSQDVLATEFFNEQFF. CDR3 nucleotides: TGCGCCAGCAGCCAAGATGTCTTGGCCACAGAGTTCTTCAATGAGCAGTTCTTC.

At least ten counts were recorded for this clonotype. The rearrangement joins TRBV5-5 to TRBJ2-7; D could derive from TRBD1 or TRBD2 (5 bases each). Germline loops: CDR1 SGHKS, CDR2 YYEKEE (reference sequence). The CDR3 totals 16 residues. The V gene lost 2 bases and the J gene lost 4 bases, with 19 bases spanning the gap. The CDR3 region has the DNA TGTGCCAGCAGCTTACGGGACGGCCCATCGGATTACGAGCAGTACTTC. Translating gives CASSLRDGPSDYEQYF.

For the CDR3, the DNA is TGCGCCAGCAGCCAGGCATGGTTGTATGAGCAGTTCTTC. Protein product: CASSQAWLYEQFF. This chain connects TRBV4-1 to TRBJ2-1; D uncertain. V lost 3 bases to trimming and J lost 8 bases, with 11 bases between them. Germline V lookup: CDR1 MGHRA, CDR2 YSYEKL. The CDR3 contains 13 residues.

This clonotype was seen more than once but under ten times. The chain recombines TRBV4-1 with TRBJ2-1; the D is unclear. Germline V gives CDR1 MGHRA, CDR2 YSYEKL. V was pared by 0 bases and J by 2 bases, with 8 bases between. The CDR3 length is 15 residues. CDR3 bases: TGCGCCAGCAGCCAAGAGTCGGCAACCTACAATGAGCAGTTCTTC. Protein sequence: CASSQESATYNEQFF.

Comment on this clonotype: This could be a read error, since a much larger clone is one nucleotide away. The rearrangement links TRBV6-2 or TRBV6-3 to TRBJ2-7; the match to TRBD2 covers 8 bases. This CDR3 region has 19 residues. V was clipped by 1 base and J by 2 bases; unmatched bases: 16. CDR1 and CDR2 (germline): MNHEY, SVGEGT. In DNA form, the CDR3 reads TGTGCCAGCAGTTACTATGCGGGCGACTTACTAGCGGCTCCCTACGAGCAGTACTTC. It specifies CASSYYAGDLLAAPYEQYF.

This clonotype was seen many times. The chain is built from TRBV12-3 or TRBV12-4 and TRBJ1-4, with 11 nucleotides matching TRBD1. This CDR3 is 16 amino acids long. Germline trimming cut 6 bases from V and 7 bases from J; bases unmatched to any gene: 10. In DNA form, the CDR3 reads TGTGCCAGCAGAACTGGACAGGGGGCGAATGGTGAAAAACTGTTTTTT. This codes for CASRTGQGANGEKLFF.

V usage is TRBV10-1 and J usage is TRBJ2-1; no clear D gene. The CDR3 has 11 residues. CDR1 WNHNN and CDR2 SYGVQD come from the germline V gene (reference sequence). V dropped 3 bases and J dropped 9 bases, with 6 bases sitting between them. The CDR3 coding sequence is TGCGCCAGCAGTGAAAGCACTGAGCAGTTCTTC. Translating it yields CASSESTEQFF.

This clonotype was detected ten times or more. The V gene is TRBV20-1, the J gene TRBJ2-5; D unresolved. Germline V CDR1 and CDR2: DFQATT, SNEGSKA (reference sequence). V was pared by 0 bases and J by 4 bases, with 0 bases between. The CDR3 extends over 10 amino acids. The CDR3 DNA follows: TGCAGTGCTAGAGAAGAGACCCAGTACTTC. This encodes CSAREETQYF.

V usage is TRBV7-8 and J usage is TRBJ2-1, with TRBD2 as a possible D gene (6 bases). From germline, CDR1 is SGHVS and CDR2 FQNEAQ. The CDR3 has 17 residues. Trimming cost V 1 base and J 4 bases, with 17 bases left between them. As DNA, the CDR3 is TGTGCCAGCAGCTTAGGACGGGAGAGCTACTGGTACAATGAGCAGTTCTTC. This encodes CASSLGRESYWYNEQFF.

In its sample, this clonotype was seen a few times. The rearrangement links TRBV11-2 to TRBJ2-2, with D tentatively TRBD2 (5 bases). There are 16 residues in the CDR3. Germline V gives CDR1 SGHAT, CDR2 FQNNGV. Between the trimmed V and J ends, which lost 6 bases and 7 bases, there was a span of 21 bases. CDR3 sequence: CASSTSVGLAHGELFF. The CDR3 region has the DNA TGTGCCAGCAGTACGAGCGTCGGGCTAGCACACGGGGAGCTGTTTTTT.

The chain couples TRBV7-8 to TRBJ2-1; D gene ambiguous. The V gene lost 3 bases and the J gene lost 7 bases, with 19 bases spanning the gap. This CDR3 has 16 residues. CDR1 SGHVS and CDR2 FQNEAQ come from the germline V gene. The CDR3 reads CASSFMDASNLNEQFF. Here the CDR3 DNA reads TGTGCCAGCAGCTTTATGGACGCGTCGAATTTGAATGAGCAGTTCTTC.

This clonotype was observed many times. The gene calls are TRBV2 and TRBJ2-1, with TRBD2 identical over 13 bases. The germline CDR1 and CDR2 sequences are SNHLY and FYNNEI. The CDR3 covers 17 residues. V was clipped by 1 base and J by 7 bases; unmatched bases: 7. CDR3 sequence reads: CASSEEGLAGLENEQFF. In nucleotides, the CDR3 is TGTGCCAGCAGTGAAGAGGGACTAGCGGGGCTCGAGAATGAGCAGTTCTTC.

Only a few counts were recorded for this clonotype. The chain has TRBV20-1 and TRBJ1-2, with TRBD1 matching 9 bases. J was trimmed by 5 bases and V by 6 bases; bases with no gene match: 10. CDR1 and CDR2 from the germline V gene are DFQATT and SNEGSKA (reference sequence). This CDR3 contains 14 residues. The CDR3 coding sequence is TGCAGTGCCCCGGGACAGGGCCAACTATATGGCTACACCTTC. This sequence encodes CSAPGQGQLYGYTF.

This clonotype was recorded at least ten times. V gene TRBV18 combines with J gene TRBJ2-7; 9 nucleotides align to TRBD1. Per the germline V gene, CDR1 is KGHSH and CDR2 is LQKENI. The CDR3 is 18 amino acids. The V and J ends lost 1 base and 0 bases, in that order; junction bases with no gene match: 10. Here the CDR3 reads CASSPQHSTGGSSYEQYF. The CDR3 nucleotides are TGTGCCAGCTCACCACAACACTCGACAGGGGGGAGCTCCTACGAGCAGTACTTC.

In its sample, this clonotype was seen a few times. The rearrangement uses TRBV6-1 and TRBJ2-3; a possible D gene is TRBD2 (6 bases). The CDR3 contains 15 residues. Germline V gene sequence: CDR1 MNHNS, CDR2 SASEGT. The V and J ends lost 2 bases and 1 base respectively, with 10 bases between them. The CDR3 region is CASSEWEVRTDTQYF. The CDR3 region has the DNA TGTGCCAGCAGTGAATGGGAGGTGCGCACAGATACGCAGTATTTT.

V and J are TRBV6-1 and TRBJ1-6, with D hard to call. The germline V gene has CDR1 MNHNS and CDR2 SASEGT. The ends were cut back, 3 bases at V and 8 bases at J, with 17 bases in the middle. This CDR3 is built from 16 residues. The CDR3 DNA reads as TGTGCCAGCAGTGATGGAAGACACCGGAACGATTCACCCCTCCACTTT. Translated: CASSDGRHRNDSPLHF.

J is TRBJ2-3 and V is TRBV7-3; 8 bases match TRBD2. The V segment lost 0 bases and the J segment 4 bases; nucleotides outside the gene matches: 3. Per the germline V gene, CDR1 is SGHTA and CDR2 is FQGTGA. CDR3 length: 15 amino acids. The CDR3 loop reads CASSLTGGGSDTQYF. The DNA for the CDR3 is TGTGCCAGCAGCTTAACCGGGGGGGGTTCAGATACGCAGTATTTT.

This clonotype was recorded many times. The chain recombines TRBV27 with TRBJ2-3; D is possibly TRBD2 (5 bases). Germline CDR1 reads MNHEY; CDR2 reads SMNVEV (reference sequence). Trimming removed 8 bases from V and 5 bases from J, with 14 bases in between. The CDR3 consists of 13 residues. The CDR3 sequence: CASGLNGGDTQYF. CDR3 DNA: TGTGCCAGCGGCTTAAATGGAGGAGATACGCAGTATTTT.

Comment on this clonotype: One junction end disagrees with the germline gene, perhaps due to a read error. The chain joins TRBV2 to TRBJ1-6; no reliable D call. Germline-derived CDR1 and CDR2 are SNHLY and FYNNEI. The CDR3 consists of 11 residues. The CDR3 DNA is TGTGCCAGCAGTGAACTCGTAGGGATCAACTTT. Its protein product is CASSELVGINF.

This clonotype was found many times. This CDR3 is CASSYSYDSTGELFF. The CDR3 DNA follows: TGTGCCAGCAGTTACTCGTACGATTCTACCGGGGAGCTGTTTTTT. V and J are TRBV6-5 and TRBJ2-2; no clear D gene. The CDR3 covers 15 residues. V gave up 0 bases and J gave up 5 bases, with 10 bases separating them. Germline CDR1 MNHEY, CDR2 SVGAGI.

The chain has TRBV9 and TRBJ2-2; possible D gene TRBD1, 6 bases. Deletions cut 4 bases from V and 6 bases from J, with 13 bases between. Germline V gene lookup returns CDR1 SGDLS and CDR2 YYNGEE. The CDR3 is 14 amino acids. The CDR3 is CASSPRTGSGELFF. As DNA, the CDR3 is TGTGCCAGCAGCCCACGAACAGGGTCCGGGGAGCTGTTTTTT.

CDR3 in amino acids: CASSLVDDGLEAFF. CDR3 nucleotides: TGTGCCAGCAGCTTAGTCGATGACGGTCTTGAAGCTTTCTTT. The gene calls are TRBV7-9 and TRBJ1-1, with D unresolved. Germline V gene data show CDR1 as SEHNR and CDR2 as FQNEAQ (reference sequence). V lost 1 base and J 7 bases, leaving 13 bases between the germline ends. This CDR3 comprises 14 residues.

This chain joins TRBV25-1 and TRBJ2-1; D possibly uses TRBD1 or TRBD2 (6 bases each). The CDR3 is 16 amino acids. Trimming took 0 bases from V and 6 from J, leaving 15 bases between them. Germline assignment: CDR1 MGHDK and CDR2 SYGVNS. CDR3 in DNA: TGTGCCAGCAGTGAATATTGGGCGGAGGGGGTCAATGAGCAGTTCTTC. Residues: CASSEYWAEGVNEQFF. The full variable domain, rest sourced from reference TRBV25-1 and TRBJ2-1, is EADIYQTPRYLVIGTGKKITLECSQTMGHDKMYWYQQDPGMELHLIHYSYGVNSTEKGDLSSESTVSRIRTEHFPLTLESARPSHTSQYLCASSEYWAEGVNEQFFGPGTRLTVL.

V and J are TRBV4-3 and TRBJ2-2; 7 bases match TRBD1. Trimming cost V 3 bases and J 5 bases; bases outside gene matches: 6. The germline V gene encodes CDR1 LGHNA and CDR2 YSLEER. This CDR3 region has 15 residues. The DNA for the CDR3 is TGCGCCAGCAGCCAGGAGTACAGGGGTACCGGGGAGCTGTTTTTT. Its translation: CASSQEYRGTGELFF.

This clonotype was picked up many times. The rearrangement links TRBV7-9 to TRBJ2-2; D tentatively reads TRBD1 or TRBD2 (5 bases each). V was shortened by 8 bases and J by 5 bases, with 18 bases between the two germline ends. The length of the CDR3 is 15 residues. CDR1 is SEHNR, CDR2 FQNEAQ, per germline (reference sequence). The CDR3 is CASGPRIGTTGELFF. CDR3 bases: TGTGCCAGCGGCCCAAGAATAGGGACGACCGGGGAGCTGTTTTTT.

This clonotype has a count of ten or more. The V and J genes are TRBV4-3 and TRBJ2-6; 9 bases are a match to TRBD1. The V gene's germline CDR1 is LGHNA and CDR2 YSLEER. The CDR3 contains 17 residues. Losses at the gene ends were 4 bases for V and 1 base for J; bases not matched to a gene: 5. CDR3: CASSLSGQGSGANVLTF. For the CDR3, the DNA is TGCGCCAGCAGCCTTTCGGGACAGGGATCTGGGGCCAACGTCCTGACTTTC.